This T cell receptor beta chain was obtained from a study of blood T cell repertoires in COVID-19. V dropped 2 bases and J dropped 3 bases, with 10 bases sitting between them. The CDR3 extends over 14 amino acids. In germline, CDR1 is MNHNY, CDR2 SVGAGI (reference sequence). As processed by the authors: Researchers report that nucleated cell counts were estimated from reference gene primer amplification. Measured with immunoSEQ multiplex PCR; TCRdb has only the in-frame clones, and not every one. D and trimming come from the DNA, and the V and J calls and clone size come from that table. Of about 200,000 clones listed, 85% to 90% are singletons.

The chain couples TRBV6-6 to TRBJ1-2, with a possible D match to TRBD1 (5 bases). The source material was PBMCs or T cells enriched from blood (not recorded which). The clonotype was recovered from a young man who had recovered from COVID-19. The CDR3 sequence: CASSYRGSDYGYTF. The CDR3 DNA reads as TGTGCCAGCAGTTACCGGGGGTCGGACTATGGCTACACCTTC.